The present T cell receptor beta chain was sequenced within a study of metastatic and nonmetastatic thyroid tumors. All patients were untreated before thyroid surgery. TCRdb re-clonotyped the PCR reads through MiXCR. The sample includes 30,000 or so clones, around 28% seen only once; the top ten take 7.8%. The CDR3 covers 18 residues. The V gene lost 0 bases and the J gene lost 3 bases, with 20 bases spanning the gap. CDR1 and CDR2 (germline): LGHNA, YNFKEQ. This chain uses TRBV4-2 with TRBJ2-5; perhaps TRBD1 as D (6 bases). The receptor comes from a female donor with papillary thyroid cancer or a benign thyroid nodule (not recorded which). Some clones in this sample may be carry-over from other donors' samples. The sequencing input was blood. Written as DNA, the CDR3 is TGTGCCAGCAGCCAAGAACCTAGCTGGGGGCCGGCTGAAGAGACCCAGTACTTC. This codes for CASSQEPSWGPAEETQYF.